The T cell receptor (beta chain) described here comes from a study of blood T cells in healthy people across ages. Whole-study results and caveats: Per million T cells, TCR beta diversity dropped about linearly as age rose.

Through a sample-barcoded 5' primer and a J-beta primer mix, a second PCR was run for about 6 to 11 cycles. Any given sample supplied a minimum of 2.5 million CDR3-containing paired-end reads. TCRdb re-called the 5' RACE reads through MiXCR, storing one row per CDR3 protein. The table shows 850,000 to 1,100,000 distinct CDR3 sequences, with 35% to 40% occurring only once. V was cut by 4 bases and J by 7 bases, with 4 bases left in between. The V gene's germline CDR1 is SNHLY and CDR2 FYNNEI. The CDR3 runs to 10 residues. With respect to this clonotype: Its antigen is undetermined.

The chain couples TRBV2 to TRBJ1-2; D not certain. The specimen was blood. The sequence was obtained from a man between 18 and 29 years old in good health. CDR3 nucleotide sequence: TGTGCCAGCAGTGCCGGTGGCTACACCTTC. Amino acids: CASSAGGYTF.